This paragraph reports one T cell receptor (beta chain). What this receptor recognizes is not known. No base quality values were provided; no much bigger clone lies one nucleotide off. The sample holds other DNA sequences that translate to the same CDR3. CDR1 and CDR2, looked up from the germline V gene, are SNHLY and FYNNEI. The CDR3 measures 13 amino acids from cysteine to phenylalanine. Here the CDR3 DNA is all that survives: 39 bases in frame from base 1. V has 7 bases trimmed and J has 2 bases trimmed; junction bases matching no gene number 3. The data belong to a study of shared clonotypes between healthy human individuals (dated by TCRdb to 2018 to 2020). For the wider study: The cohort comprised a couple of women and a few men aged 18 to 49 years. Per donor, three plates each were used for CD4 naive and CD4 memory, two for CD8 naive, and one for CD8 memory. To estimate repertoire size and how much clonotype sharing occurs between individuals, the study deeply sequenced the blood TCR repertoires of five healthy adults. Libraries were prepared and TCR repertoires were sequenced by different laboratories using diverse techniques, in order to increase sequencing depth and limit assay-specific biases. Per donor, leukapheresis produced somewhere between about 0.94 and 9 billion PBMCs. On the study overall, not on this receptor specifically: The genetic and exposure-history diversity represented was limited by the small number of donors. Pairwise subsampling led to the expectation that sequencing depth would affect the degree of clonotype sharing among donors. Sampling was restricted to blood, and TCR repertoires in tissue are likely to differ from TCR repertoires in blood. Even with the large sequencing depth, rarefaction of the sorted-subset datasets indicated that sequencing was incomplete. Larger estimated clonotype richness was generally found for naive subsets than for memory subsets. About 5% of naive CD4, 3.5% of naive CD8, around 2.3% of memory CD4, and around 0.42% of memory CD8 clonotypes were shared across a handful of donors. Compared with non-shared clonotypes, clonotypes shared by all four sorted-subset donors had higher generation probabilities.

Healthy HIV-negative adults with no recently reported acute infections or vaccinations were included as donors. Every donor was a Caucasian adult residing in Nashville, Tennessee, USA. CD4+ T cells were enriched by magnetic negative selection, after which naive cells were positively selected on CD45RA and the negative fraction was taken as the memory subset. Blood was collected by leukapheresis, and PBMCs were isolated by Ficoll-Histopaque density gradient centrifugation and then cryopreserved in liquid nitrogen vapor phase. Analytical flow cytometry was used to check the purity and quantity of every magnetically sorted T cell population. Each sorted fraction had its genomic DNA isolated and then quantified by UV absorbance on a Nanodrop 2000c. TCR CDR3 regions were amplified from genomic DNA by multiplex PCR using the deep immunoSEQ assay. For each cell subset, the extracted genomic DNA was distributed evenly across all wells of several immunoSEQ 96-well plates, and each plate served as one replicate. For sorted subsets, 200 to 250 ng of genomic DNA, equivalent to around 31,000 T cell genomes, went into each replicate PCR. Purified libraries were quantified with a Qubit 3.0 fluorometer, sized on a Bioanalyzer 2100, and re-quantified with the KAPA Library Quantification kit. Each immunoSEQ 96-well plate was sequenced on its own single-read 150-cycle Illumina NextSeq 550 flow cell. The authors processed their data as follows. The immunoSEQ output contained only junctional sequences without quality scores, so filtering could not match that applied to full-length reads. Sequences were annotated with PyIR, a Python wrapper for IgBLAST v1.9, using IMGT germline references to assign V/J genes and CDR3. Reads were removed for weak V/J assignments (E-value above 1e-6), missing CDR3, stop codons, out-of-frame junctions, or ambiguous translated residues. V3J clonotypes were defined as sequences sharing the same inferred V gene, J gene, and CDR3 amino acid sequence. Percentage overlap between repertoires was calculated by dividing the number of shared unique clonotypes by the size of the smaller repertoire. Richness of each repertoire was evaluated using RTK rarefaction, the Chao1 estimator, and Recon v2.1 estimates of unobserved clonotypes. Generation probabilities for all TCRbeta clonotypes obtained by the gDNA method from several donors were computed using OLGA. The source is immuneACCESS, and TCRdb retained only in-frame sequences with V and J called. Part of the clones is not carried over; for the studies checked, unresolved V genes explain less than half of this, and the remainder is unexplained. That table gives V, J and clone size, and the DNA gave D and trimming. The sample has 2.3 million or so clones on record, approximately 93% of them singletons. 0.39% of the sample belongs to the ten largest clones.

The receptor was isolated from a man younger than 35 in good health. Some clones in this sample may be carry-over from other donors' samples. Material: naive CD4+ T cells from PBMCs. The cell subset or site label here, explained by the study, means: CD45RA+ positively selected. The chain joins TRBV2 to TRBJ2-5, with 8 middle bases fitting TRBD1. This receptor carries the CDR3 CASTGQGQETQYF. The DNA is TGTGCCAGCACAGGACAGGGACAAGAGACCCAGTACTTC.